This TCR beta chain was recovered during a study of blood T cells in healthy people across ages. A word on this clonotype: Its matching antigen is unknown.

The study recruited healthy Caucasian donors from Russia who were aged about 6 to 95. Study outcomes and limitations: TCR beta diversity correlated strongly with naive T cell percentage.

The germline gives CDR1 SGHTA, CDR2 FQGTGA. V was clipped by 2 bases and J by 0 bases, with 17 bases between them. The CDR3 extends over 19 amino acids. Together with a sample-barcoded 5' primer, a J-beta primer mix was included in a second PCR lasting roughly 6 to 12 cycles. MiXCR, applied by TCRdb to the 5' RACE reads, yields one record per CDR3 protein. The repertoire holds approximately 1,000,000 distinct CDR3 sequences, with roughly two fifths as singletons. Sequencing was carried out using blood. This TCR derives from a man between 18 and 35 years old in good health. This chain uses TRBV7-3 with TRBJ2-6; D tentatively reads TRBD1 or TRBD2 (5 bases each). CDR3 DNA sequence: TGTGCCAGCAGCTTAGGTCTCTGGCAGGGAGACTCTGGGGCCAACGTCCTGACTTTC. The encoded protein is CASSLGLWQGDSGANVLTF.